The present T cell receptor beta chain was sequenced within a study of response to subunit inactivated influenza vaccine. General study results and limits: It was suggested by the authors that few new T cells are recruited by each seasonal influenza vaccination.

The CDR3 sequence is 16 residues long. The V gene end was trimmed by 5 bases and the J gene end by 6 bases; junction bases not matched to a gene: 8. TCRdb analysed the RT-PCR reads with MiXCR anew, one entry per CDR3 protein. This table has almost 600,000 distinct CDR3 sequences, less than 15% appearing once. This clonotype has at least ten counts. The target antigen is unknown. The sequencing here drew on PBMCs from blood, taken roughly 13 days after vaccination. This chain links TRBV12-3 or TRBV12-4 with TRBJ2-4, with TRBD1 matching 12 bases. This TCR came from a man over 45 who received an inactivated influenza vaccine. CDR3 in DNA: TGTGCCAGCAGTCCTCCGGGACAGGGGGCAGGAAACATTCAGTACTTC. The encoded protein is CASSPPGQGAGNIQYF.